This passage covers 29 T cell receptor beta chains from one sample sequenced in a study of radiotherapy plus CTLA-4 blockade in lung cancer. Only in-frame clones appear in the TCRdb table, and some are missing; sequencing was by immunoSEQ multiplex PCR. Counted here are some 66,000 clones, about 85% occurring once; the ten biggest clones make up about 4.3%. The material sequenced was peripheral blood, taken from a patient treated with radiotherapy plus ipilimumab. These receptors were obtained from a human donor with non-small cell lung cancer who had a partial response to radiotherapy plus ipilimumab.

The gene calls are TRBV30 and TRBJ2-3, with D possibly matching TRBD2 (7 bases). V shed 0 bases and J shed 4 bases, with 11 bases lying between them. The CDR3 runs to 14 residues. Germline values: CDR1 GTSNPN, CDR2 SVGIG (reference sequence). The CDR3 DNA reads TGTGCCTGGAGTGTAGGGGGGGCGCCAGATACGCAGTATTTT. It specifies CAWSVGGAPDTQYF.

The V and J genes are TRBV27 and TRBJ2-5, with TRBD2 matching over 11 bases. Germline CDR1 MNHEY, CDR2 SMNVEV (reference sequence). The CDR3 extends over 17 amino acids. Losses at the gene ends were 1 base for V and 6 bases for J; bases not matched to a gene: 10. CDR3 amino acids: CASSLFLAGGLPKTQYF. CDR3 coding DNA: TGTGCCAGCAGTTTATTTCTAGCGGGAGGACTCCCGAAGACCCAGTACTTC.

The V and J genes are TRBV11-2 and TRBJ2-7, with TRBD2 matching 11 bases. After removal of 5 bases from V and 0 bases from J, the junction contained 6 bases not matched to a gene. Germline CDR1 reads SGHAT; CDR2 reads FQNNGV. The CDR3 runs 16 residues. The CDR3 DNA follows: TGTGCCAGCAGCCCTCCTAGCGGGAGGTCCTCCTACGAGCAGTACTTC. Its translation is CASSPPSGRSSYEQYF. Looking up the rest from reference TRBV11-2 and TRBJ2-7 gives the full variable domain: EAGVAQSPRYKIIEKRQSVAFWCNPISGHATLYWYQQILGQGPKLLIQFQNNGVVDDSQLPKDRFSAERLKGVDSTLKIQPAKLEDSAVYLCASSPPSGRSSYEQYFGPGTRLTVT.

The chain links TRBV9 to TRBJ2-7, with TRBD2 matching over 13 bases. Germline trimming cut 3 bases from V and 4 bases from J; bases unmatched to any gene: 7. Looked up from germline, CDR1 is SGDLS and CDR2 is YYNGEE. The CDR3 is 16 amino acids. CDR3 loop: CASSEGPGLAGYEQYF. The CDR3 coding sequence is TGTGCCAGCAGCGAGGGCCCGGGACTAGCGGGATACGAGCAGTACTTC.

This clone was detected only a few times. V and J are TRBV6-5 and TRBJ2-7; perhaps TRBD1 as D (5 bases). Trimming stripped 0 bases from V and 4 bases from J, with 13 bases between. The CDR3 is 15 residues long. The germline CDR1 and CDR2 sequences are MNHEY and SVGAGI. The CDR3 nucleotides read TGTGCCAGCAGTTACTCGCGGCAGGGTGGGTACGAGCAGTACTTC. It translates to CASSYSRQGGYEQYF.

The chain links TRBV18 to TRBJ2-3; the match to TRBD2 covers 10 bases. With 2 bases clipped from V and 5 bases from J, the junction kept 7 bases outside the gene matches. The germline CDR1 and CDR2 sequences are KGHSH and LQKENI. This CDR3 is 16 amino acids long. CDR3 in DNA: TGTGCCAGCTCACCAACTAGCGGGACCTGGGGAGATACGCAGTATTTT. Its protein is CASSPTSGTWGDTQYF.

J is TRBJ2-3 and V is TRBV29-1; unclear D gene. The ends were cut back, 5 bases at V and 3 bases at J, with 12 bases in the middle. Germline CDR1 reads SQVTM; CDR2 reads ANQGSEA. This CDR3 spans 13 amino acids. The CDR3 sequence: CSVRYHATDTQYF. The CDR3 coding sequence is TGCAGCGTTCGGTACCACGCTACAGATACGCAGTATTTT.

J is TRBJ2-7 and V is TRBV5-1; TRBD1 agrees at 8 bases. V dropped 3 bases and J dropped 5; count of bases not matched to a gene: 7. CDR3 length: 14 amino acids. The V gene's germline CDR1 is SGHRS and CDR2 YFSETQ. DNA for the CDR3: TGCGCCAGCAGCTCCGGACAGGGTGGAGACGAGCAGTACTTC. Translation: CASSSGQGGDEQYF.

The count of this clone is one. The V and J genes are TRBV18 and TRBJ2-2; TRBD1 might be the D (6 bases). The V gene's germline CDR1 is KGHSH and CDR2 LQKENI. Trimming cost V 3 bases and J 1 base, with 9 bases left between them. The CDR3 is made up of 15 amino acids. The CDR3 region has the DNA TGTGCCAGCTCACCCGACAGGCTGAACACCGGGGAGCTGTTTTTT. The encoded protein is CASSPDRLNTGELFF.

The genes are TRBV18 and TRBJ2-7; D might be TRBD2 (6 bases). The V gene lost 0 bases and the J gene lost 3 bases, with 12 bases spanning the gap. Germline CDR1 reads KGHSH; CDR2 reads LQKENI. CDR3 length equals 15 residues. The CDR3 DNA reads TGTGCCAGCTCACCACCCCAGCGGGCGGACTACGAGCAGTACTTC. Amino acids: CASSPPQRADYEQYF.

The chain is built from TRBV19 and TRBJ1-5; unclear D gene. Germline V gene data show CDR1 as LNHDA and CDR2 as SQIVND (reference sequence). This CDR3 has 13 residues. V gave up 6 bases and J gave up 3 bases, with 9 bases separating them. The CDR3 region has the DNA TGTGCCAGTAGAGCGGGTCCCAATCAGCCCCAGCATTTT. It translates to CASRAGPNQPQHF.

The chain employs TRBV7-3 and TRBJ2-5, with D unclear. Trimming shortened V by 4 bases and J by 1 base, and 7 bases separated the two germline ends. The CDR3 sequence is 13 residues long. In germline, CDR1 is SGHTA, CDR2 FQGTGA. This CDR3 reads CASSSSSQETQYF. In DNA, the CDR3 is TGTGCCAGCAGCTCAAGTAGCCAAGAGACCCAGTACTTC.

The CDR3 DNA reads TGTGCCAGCAGCCTTAGCGGGAGAGCCTCCTACGAGCAGTACTTC. The encoded protein is CASSLSGRASYEQYF. The gene calls are TRBV28 and TRBJ2-7; TRBD2 matches at 9 bases. Losses at the gene ends were 6 bases for V and 0 bases for J; bases not matched to a gene: 6. The CDR3 loop spans 15 amino acids. CDR1 and CDR2 (germline): MDHEN, SYDVKM. The full variable domain, rest sourced from reference TRBV28 and TRBJ2-7, is DVKVTQSSRYLVKRTGEKVFLECVQDMDHENMFWYRQDPGLGLRLIYFSYDVKMKEKGDIPEGYSVSREKKERFSLILESASTNQTSMYLCASSLSGRASYEQYFGPGTRLTVT.

The chain is built from TRBV7-9 and TRBJ2-3; D is uncertain. Germline V gives CDR1 SEHNR, CDR2 FQNEAQ (reference sequence). The CDR3 length is 13 residues. With 2 bases removed from V and 4 bases from J, the gap between germline ends came to 7 bases. CDR3 sequence reads: CASSLSGPDTQYF. DNA of the CDR3: TGTGCCAGCAGCTTAAGTGGCCCAGATACGCAGTATTTT.

This chain links TRBV7-3 with TRBJ2-1; D unclear. V lost 5 bases to trimming and J lost 5 bases, with 10 bases between them. Germline V gene data show CDR1 as SGHTA and CDR2 as FQGTGA. The CDR3 has 13 residues. The CDR3 spells CASSPVSHNEQFF. CDR3 nucleotides: TGTGCCAGCAGCCCCGTGTCCCACAATGAGCAGTTCTTC.

The count of this clone is one. V and J are TRBV7-8 and TRBJ2-7; 12 positions agree with TRBD2. V was clipped by 5 bases and J by 0 bases; unmatched bases: 5. This CDR3 region has 16 residues. Germline lookup yields CDR1 SGHVS and CDR2 FQNEAQ. The CDR3 protein is CASSGLAGQSSYEQYF. CDR3 DNA sequence: TGTGCCAGCAGCGGACTAGCGGGACAAAGCTCCTACGAGCAGTACTTC.

The chain joins TRBV7-9 to TRBJ2-5; 7 positions agree with TRBD2. The germline V gene has CDR1 SEHNR and CDR2 FQNEAQ (reference sequence). V lost 1 base, J lost 5 bases, and 1 base stayed unmatched. The CDR3 length is 13 residues. CDR3 amino acids: CASSLGGGETQYF. The CDR3 coding sequence is TGTGCCAGCAGCTTAGGGGGAGGGGAGACCCAGTACTTC.

The chain recombines TRBV6-5 with TRBJ1-2; 8 bases fit TRBD1. The CDR3 totals 16 residues. Trimming removed 0 bases from V and 6 bases from J; junction bases left unmatched: 9. Germline CDR1 is MNHEY and CDR2 is SVGAGI. CDR3 nucleotides: TGTGCCAGCAGTTACTCGAGGACAGGGTCTTCTCATGGCTACACCTTC. Amino acids: CASSYSRTGSSHGYTF.

This chain connects TRBV5-1 to TRBJ2-3; 7 bases line up with TRBD2. This CDR3 region has 14 residues. The germline CDR1 and CDR2 sequences are SGHRS and YFSETQ. The V segment lost 7 bases and the J segment 1 base; nucleotides outside the gene matches: 6. The CDR3 loop is CASEIGGGTDTQYF. CDR3 nucleotides: TGCGCCAGCGAAATTGGGGGGGGCACAGATACGCAGTATTTT.

The chain links TRBV7-2 to TRBJ2-5, with 8 bases aligning to TRBD2. CDR1 and CDR2 from the germline V gene are SGHTA and FQGNSA. After removal of 5 bases from V and 1 base from J, the junction contained 3 bases not matched to a gene. The CDR3 consists of 14 residues. CDR3 in DNA: TGTGCCAGCAGCCGAGGGACTAGCCAAGAGACCCAGTACTTC. Protein: CASSRGTSQETQYF.

The rearrangement uses TRBV28 and TRBJ1-5; 9 positions agree with TRBD1. Losses at the gene ends were 6 bases for V and 1 base for J; bases not matched to a gene: 4. CDR1 is MDHEN and CDR2 is SYDVKM in the germline V gene. This CDR3 has 15 amino acids. The CDR3 coding sequence is TGTGCCAGCAGGACAGGGGGTACAAGCAATCAGCCCCAGCATTTT. Its translation is CASRTGGTSNQPQHF.

The table lists this clone with a few counts. This chain's CDR3 is CASSTDRSGLYYGYTF. The CDR3 nucleotides are TGTGCCAGTAGTACGGACAGGTCGGGTTTGTACTATGGCTACACCTTC. This chain links TRBV19 with TRBJ1-2, with TRBD1 matching 7 bases. V lost 4 bases and J lost 3; bases outside the gene matches: 11. The CDR3 totals 16 residues. Germline loops: CDR1 LNHDA, CDR2 SQIVND (reference sequence). Full variable domain (missing parts from reference TRBV19 and TRBJ1-2): DGGITQSPKYLFRKEGQNVTLSCEQNLNHDAMYWYRQDPGQGLRLIYYSQIVNDFQKGDIAEGYSVSREKKESFPLTVTSAQKNPTAFYLCASSTDRSGLYYGYTFGSGTRLTVV.

V and J are TRBV6-4 and TRBJ2-7; D possibly corresponds to TRBD2 (5 bases). There are 13 residues in the CDR3. Trimming removed 5 bases from V and 2 bases from J, with 10 bases in between. In germline, CDR1 is MRHNA, CDR2 SNTAGT. The CDR3 is CASSRRGTYEQYF. CDR3 DNA: TGTGCCAGCAGTCGACGAGGGACCTACGAGCAGTACTTC.

By sample share, this clone is medium-sized (0.01 to 0.1%). The J gene is TRBJ1-2, the V gene TRBV28; D not certain. Germline V gene data show CDR1 as MDHEN and CDR2 as SYDVKM. The ends were cut back, 6 bases at V and 0 bases at J, with 11 bases in the middle. CDR3 length: 14 residues. The CDR3 protein is CASSSGPANYGYTF. CDR3 nucleotides: TGTGCCAGCAGCAGCGGACCAGCTAACTATGGCTACACCTTC.

The chain couples TRBV27 to TRBJ1-1; D is perhaps TRBD1 (5 bases). The CDR3 is made up of 12 amino acids. V lost 5 bases and J 5 bases, leaving 9 bases between the germline ends. In germline, CDR1 is MNHEY, CDR2 SMNVEV (reference sequence). The CDR3 spells CASSPRGTEAFF. The CDR3 DNA is TGTGCCAGCAGTCCCCGGGGGACTGAAGCTTTCTTT.

The chain joins TRBV11-2 to TRBJ2-7; 7 bases are shared with TRBD2. This CDR3 spans 11 amino acids. Germline V gives CDR1 SGHAT, CDR2 FQNNGV. V was clipped by 11 bases and J by 2 bases; unmatched bases: 3. CDR3 protein: CAAGVAYEQYF. CDR3 DNA: TGTGCCGCGGGGGTGGCCTACGAGCAGTACTTC.

This clone was seen just once. The chain joins TRBV2 to TRBJ1-1; 7 positions match TRBD1. Losses at the gene ends were 7 bases for V and 1 base for J; bases not matched to a gene: 3. Per germline, CDR1 SNHLY and CDR2 FYNNEI. CDR3 length: 13 residues. CDR3 sequence: CASNRDRNTEAFF. The CDR3 bases are TGTGCCAGCAACCGGGACAGGAACACTGAAGCTTTCTTT.

The DNA of the CDR3 is TGTGCCAGCAGACCAATCGGACAGGCCTACGAGCAGTACTTC. It translates to CASRPIGQAYEQYF. The chain has TRBV28 and TRBJ2-7; 7 positions agree with TRBD1. The germline V gene has CDR1 MDHEN and CDR2 SYDVKM. Trimming took 6 bases from V and 2 from J; bases not matched to a gene: 7. The CDR3 totals 14 residues. Using reference TRBV28 and TRBJ2-7 for the parts outside the CDR3, the full variable domain is DVKVTQSSRYLVKRTGEKVFLECVQDMDHENMFWYRQDPGLGLRLIYFSYDVKMKEKGDIPEGYSVSREKKERFSLILESASTNQTSMYLCASRPIGQAYEQYFGPGTRLTVT.

The chain couples TRBV6-1 to TRBJ2-7, with D maybe TRBD1 (6 bases). The CDR3 covers 15 residues. Germline-derived CDR1 and CDR2 are MNHNS and SASEGT. The V end was cut by 6 bases, the J end by 1 base, with 16 bases between. CDR3 sequence: CASRLGAGPSYEQYF. The CDR3 DNA reads as TGTGCCAGCAGACTGGGGGCAGGGCCGTCCTACGAGCAGTACTTC.